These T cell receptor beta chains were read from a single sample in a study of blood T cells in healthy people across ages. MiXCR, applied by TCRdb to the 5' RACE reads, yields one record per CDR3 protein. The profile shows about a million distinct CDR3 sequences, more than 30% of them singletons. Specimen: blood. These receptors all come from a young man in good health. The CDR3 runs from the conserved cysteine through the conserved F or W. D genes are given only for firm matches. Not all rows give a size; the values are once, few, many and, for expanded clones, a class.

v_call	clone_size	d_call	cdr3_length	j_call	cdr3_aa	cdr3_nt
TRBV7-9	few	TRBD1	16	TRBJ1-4	CASSPGDRGPNEKLFF	TGTGCCAGCAGCCCCGGGGACAGGGGACCTAATGAAAAACTGTTTTTT
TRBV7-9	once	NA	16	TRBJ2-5	CASSLRQSAPRETQYF	TGTGCCAGCAGCCTGCGACAGTCCGCCCCCAGGGAGACCCAGTACTTC
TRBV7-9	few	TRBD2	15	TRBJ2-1	CASSPLTSGSGEQFF	TGTGCCAGCAGCCCCCTGACTAGCGGGAGCGGTGAGCAGTTCTTC
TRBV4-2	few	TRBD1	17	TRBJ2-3	CASSLVTGTGQPDTQYF	TGTGCCAGCAGCCTTGTAACCGGGACAGGGCAGCCAGATACGCAGTATTTT
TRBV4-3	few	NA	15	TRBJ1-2	CASSQAEQAYYGYTF	TGCGCCAGCAGCCAGGCTGAGCAGGCGTACTATGGCTACACCTTC
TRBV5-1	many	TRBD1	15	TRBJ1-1	CASSSQTGVGTEAFF	TGCGCCAGCAGCTCACAGACAGGGGTGGGCACTGAAGCTTTCTTT
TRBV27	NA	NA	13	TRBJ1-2	CASRLRGAGGYTF	TGTGCCAGCAGACTCAGGGGCGCAGGTGGCTACACCTTC
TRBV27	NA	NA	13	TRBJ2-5	CASSPRRFGTQYF	TGTGCCAGCAGCCCAAGAAGGTTCGGGACCCAGTACTTC
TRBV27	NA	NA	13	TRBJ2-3	CAGSPSTADTQYF	TGTGCCGGCAGTCCCTCGACAGCAGATACGCAGTATTTT
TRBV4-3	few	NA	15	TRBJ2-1	CASGADRTVYNEQFF	TGCGCCAGCGGCGCCGACAGGACCGTTTACAATGAGCAGTTCTTC
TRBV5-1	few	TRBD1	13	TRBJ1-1	CASSLGQGFEAFF	TGCGCCAGCAGCTTGGGACAGGGATTTGAAGCTTTCTTT
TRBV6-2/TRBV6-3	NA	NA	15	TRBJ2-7	CASSYSRGFKYEQYF	TGTGCCAGCAGTTACTCAAGGGGGTTCAAGTACGAGCAGTACTTC
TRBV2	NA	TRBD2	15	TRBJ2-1	CASRVGLAGPREQFF	TGTGCCAGCAGGGTCGGACTAGCGGGACCTCGAGAGCAGTTCTTC
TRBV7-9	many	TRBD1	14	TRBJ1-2	CASSLPGQNYGYTF	TGTGCCAGCAGCTTACCGGGACAGAACTATGGCTACACCTTC
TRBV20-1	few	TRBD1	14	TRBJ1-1	CSARDHGTEAEAFF	TGCAGTGCTAGAGATCACGGGACAGAGGCTGAAGCTTTCTTT
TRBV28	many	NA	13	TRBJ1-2	CASSPSSSYGYTF	TGTGCCAGCAGTCCCTCTAGTAGCTATGGCTACACCTTC
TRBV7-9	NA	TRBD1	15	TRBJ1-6	CASSFGTGVGSPLHF	TGTGCCAGCAGCTTTGGGACAGGGGTTGGGTCACCCCTCCACTTT
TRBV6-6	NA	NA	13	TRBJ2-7	CASRAGGTYEQYF	TGTGCCAGCAGAGCCGGGGGTACCTACGAGCAGTACTTC
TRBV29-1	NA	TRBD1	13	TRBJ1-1	CSAGTGGNTEAFF	TGCAGTGCGGGGACAGGGGGGAACACTGAAGCTTTCTTT
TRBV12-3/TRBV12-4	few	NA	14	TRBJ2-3	CASSLSGGKDTQYF	TGTGCCAGCAGTTTATCTGGCGGCAAAGATACGCAGTATTTT
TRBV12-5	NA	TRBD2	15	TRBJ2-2	CASGRGGAETGELFF	TGTGCTAGTGGTCGGGGGGGGGCCGAAACCGGGGAGCTGTTTTTT
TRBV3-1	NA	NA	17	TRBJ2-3	CASSQRGPTTSTDTQYF	TGTGCCAGCAGCCAACGGGGGCCAACCACAAGCACAGATACGCAGTATTTT
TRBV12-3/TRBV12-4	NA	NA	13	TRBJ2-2	CASKGGNTGELFF	TGTGCCAGCAAGGGGGGGAACACCGGGGAGCTGTTTTTT
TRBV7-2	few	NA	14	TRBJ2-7	CASSSRESHYEQYF	TGTGCCAGCAGCTCCCGGGAATCTCACTACGAGCAGTACTTC
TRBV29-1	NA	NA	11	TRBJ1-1	CSGAGNTEAFF	TGCAGCGGGGCAGGGAACACTGAAGCTTTCTTT
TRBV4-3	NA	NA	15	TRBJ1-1	CASSQDSQEDTEAFF	TGCGCCAGCAGCCAAGATAGCCAGGAGGACACTGAAGCTTTCTTT
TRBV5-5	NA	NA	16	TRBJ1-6	CASSLSALGDNSPLHF	TGTGCCAGCAGCTTAAGCGCCTTGGGGGATAATTCACCCCTCCACTTT
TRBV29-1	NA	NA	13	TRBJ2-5	CSVDDQRQETQYF	TGCAGCGTTGATGACCAGCGGCAGGAGACCCAGTACTTC
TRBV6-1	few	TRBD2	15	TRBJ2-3	CASCGLAGYTDTQYF	TGTGCCAGTTGTGGACTAGCGGGATACACAGATACGCAGTATTTT
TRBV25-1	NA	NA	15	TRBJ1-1	CASSEFTDVGFEAFF	TGTGCCAGCAGTGAATTTACAGACGTTGGGTTTGAAGCTTTCTTT
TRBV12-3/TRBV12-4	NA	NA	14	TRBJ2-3	CASSVGATTDTQYF	TGTGCCAGCAGTGTAGGGGCCACCACAGATACGCAGTATTTT
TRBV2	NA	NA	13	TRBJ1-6	CASTEGNNSPLHF	TGTGCCAGCACCGAAGGGAATAATTCACCCCTCCACTTT
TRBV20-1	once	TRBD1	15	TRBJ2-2	CSASDPGQKNGELFF	TGCAGTGCCTCTGATCCGGGACAGAAGAACGGGGAGCTGTTTTTT
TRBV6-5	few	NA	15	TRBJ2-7	CASSYDRRYSYEQYF	TGTGCCAGCAGTTACGACCGCCGATACTCCTACGAGCAGTACTTC
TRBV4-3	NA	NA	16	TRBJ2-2	CASSQESTQPPGELFF	TGCGCCAGCAGCCAAGAATCCACACAGCCTCCCGGGGAGCTGTTTTTT
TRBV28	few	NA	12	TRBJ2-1	CASSSPKDEQFF	TGTGCCAGCAGTTCCCCTAAGGATGAGCAGTTCTTC
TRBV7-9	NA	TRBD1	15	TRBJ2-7	CASSSTGQRLYEQYF	TGTGCCAGCAGCTCTACGGGACAGAGGCTCTACGAGCAGTACTTC
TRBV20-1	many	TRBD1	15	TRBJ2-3	CSARLEQGYTDTQYF	TGCAGTGCTAGACTCGAACAGGGGTACACAGATACGCAGTATTTT
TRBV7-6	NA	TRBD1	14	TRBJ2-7	CASSSQTGGHEQYF	TGTGCCAGCAGCTCCCAGACAGGGGGCCACGAGCAGTACTTC
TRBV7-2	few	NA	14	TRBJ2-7	CASSPEGNSYEQYF	TGTGCCAGCAGCCCTGAGGGGAATTCCTACGAGCAGTACTTC
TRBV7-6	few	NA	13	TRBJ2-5	CASSLVGSETQYF	TGTGCCAGCAGCTTAGTAGGGTCGGAGACCCAGTACTTC
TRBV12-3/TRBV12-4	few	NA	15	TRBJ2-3	CASSLAGGVSDTQYF	TGTGCCAGCAGTTTAGCTGGGGGCGTCTCAGATACGCAGTATTTT
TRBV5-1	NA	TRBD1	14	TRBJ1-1	CASSRRGADTEAFF	TGCGCCAGCAGCCGCAGGGGGGCAGACACTGAAGCTTTCTTT
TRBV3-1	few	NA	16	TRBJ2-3	CASSQLKQANTDTQYF	TGTGCCAGCAGCCAACTTAAACAGGCGAACACAGATACGCAGTATTTT
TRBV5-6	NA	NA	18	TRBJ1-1	CASRAWGAGKLMNTEAFF	TGTGCCAGCAGAGCTTGGGGGGCAGGGAAGTTGATGAACACTGAAGCTTTCTTT
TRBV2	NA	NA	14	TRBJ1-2	CASSDLGLREGYTF	TGTGCCAGCAGTGATTTGGGCTTGCGGGAGGGCTACACCTTC
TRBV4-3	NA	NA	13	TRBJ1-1	CASSLTRGGEAFF	TGCGCCAGCAGCCTAACACGGGGAGGTGAAGCTTTCTTT
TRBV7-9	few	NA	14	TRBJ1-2	CASSEGRGRYGYTF	TGTGCCAGCAGCGAGGGGCGAGGACGGTATGGCTACACCTTC
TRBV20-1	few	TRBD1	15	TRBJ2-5	CSASPLDRLRETQYF	TGCAGTGCTAGCCCATTGGACAGGTTGAGAGAGACCCAGTACTTC
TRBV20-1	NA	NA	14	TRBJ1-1	CSARVNQGGTEAFF	TGCAGTGCTAGAGTCAATCAGGGTGGGACTGAAGCTTTCTTT
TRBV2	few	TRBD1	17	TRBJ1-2	CASRSTFTGGMVYGYTF	TGTGCCAGCAGGAGCACCTTTACAGGGGGCATGGTCTATGGCTACACCTTC
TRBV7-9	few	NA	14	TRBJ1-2	CASSLLGSYYGYTF	TGTGCCAGCAGCTTATTAGGTTCCTACTATGGCTACACCTTC
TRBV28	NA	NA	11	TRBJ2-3	CTSTGRYTQYF	TGTACCAGCACAGGGAGATATACGCAGTATTTT
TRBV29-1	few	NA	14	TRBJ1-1	CSVVKRAVNTEAFF	TGCAGCGTCGTTAAAAGGGCGGTGAACACTGAAGCTTTCTTT
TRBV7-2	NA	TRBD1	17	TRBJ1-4	CASSVGQGTIENEKLFF	TGTGCCAGCAGCGTGGGACAGGGGACCATAGAGAATGAAAAACTGTTTTTT
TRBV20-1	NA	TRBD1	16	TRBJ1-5	CSARGDPGQGAQPQHF	TGCAGTGCTAGAGGTGATCCGGGACAGGGGGCACAGCCCCAGCATTTT
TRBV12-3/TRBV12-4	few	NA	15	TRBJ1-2	CASSFLDTANYGYTF	TGTGCCAGCAGTTTTTTGGACACAGCTAACTATGGCTACACCTTC